A single T cell receptor (beta chain) is shown here with its context. There is no known antigen for this receptor. Per-nucleotide qualities are absent, and no much larger clonotype sits a single base away. RNA was extracted with the RNeasy kit and 0.5 to 1 ug was reverse transcribed using random hexamers. The immunoSEQ multiplex PCR assay, which covers 54 Vbeta and 13 Jbeta segments, was used to amplify TCR beta CDR3 regions. Bias from PCR amplification was corrected by using a synthetic template baseline for primer optimization and for computational correction. The source study handled its data this way. Only productive sequences were kept, with reads annotated to V, D and J genes according to IMGT and analyzed in immunoSEQ Analyzer. To calculate clonality, Shannon entropy was normalized by log2 of the number of productive unique sequences and then subtracted from one. For each patient and control, public and private clones were evaluated within the 100 most prevalent clones. Susac-specific clones were defined as absent from healthy and MS cohorts, roughly 1,100 published viral clones and other ImmuneACCESS disease sequences. Through fastp at Q25 and MiXCR, TCRdb rebuilt clones from the public reads, retaining in-frame beta chains. For every CDR3 protein sequence, its rows merge into one entry that carries the most common genes and DNA. The V and J calls and clone size are TCRdb's, not the authors'. A total of approximately 220,000 distinct CDR3 sequences appear in this sample, around nine tenths of them only once. The ten largest clones represent 0.1% to 0.15% of the sample.

This entry comes from a study of CD8 T cells in Susac syndrome (dated by TCRdb to the late 2010s). Notes on the research overall: The study used repertoire sequencing to test whether antigen drove CD8+ T cell activation and differentiation in Susac syndrome. Clonality of the CD8+ T cell repertoire was compared between more than 9 healthy donors, roughly 14 Susac syndrome patients and 15 or so multiple sclerosis patients. Broad study findings and their caveats: The TCR sequencing and HLA analysis was acknowledged to have included a relatively small number of individuals.

Peripheral blood CD8+ and CD4+ T cells from healthy donors, Susac syndrome patients and multiple sclerosis patients were profiled by high-throughput TCR beta sequencing. Multiple sclerosis controls were treatment-naive patients with stable or active relapsing-remitting disease fulfilling revised McDonald criteria. Bulk CD8+ and CD4+ T cells were purified by magnetic negative isolation, whereas CD8+ TEMRA cells were enriched by FACS. Blood was collected in EDTA tubes and processed within 24 hours, with PBMCs isolated through density gradient centrifugation. PBMCs intended for TCR sequencing were frozen in liquid nitrogen and were later thawed in a 37 degrees C water bath. A purity of at least 90% was achieved for sorted or isolated CD4+, CD8+ and CD8+ TEMRA cells. Reading the germline V gene gives CDR1 MGHDK and CDR2 SYGVNS. The CDR3, from cysteine to phenylalanine, totals 15 residues. Of the read, only the CDR3 DNA is kept; its 45 bases are in frame from base 1. V is reduced by 5 bases and J by 2 bases, leaving a spacing of 13 bases between them.

Here the chain combines TRBV25-1 and TRBJ2-1, and perhaps TRBD2 as D gene, on 5 matching bases. This clonotype was sampled from a human donor with multiple sclerosis. Sequenced: CD8+ T cells from PBMCs. For the CDR3, the sequence is CASSNGLSPYNEQFF. The DNA is TGTGCCAGCAGTAACGGACTGAGCCCCTACAATGAGCAGTTCTTC.